This T cell receptor (beta chain) was identified during a study of cytomegalovirus exposure and HLA in healthy donors. The PCR made use of 60 Vbeta and 13 Jbeta primers. Repertoires were generated with immunoSEQ multiplex PCR, while TCRdb's copy carries only in-frame clones and drops some. The sample has 150,000 to 200,000 clones, 78% seen once. Worth noting for this clone: Its specificity is unknown.

Points from the study as a whole: Cytomegalovirus status, reportedly, was diagnosed with high specificity and sensitivity by the classifier. Later on, a genetic analysis was performed. It linked a missense variant in DCLRE1C with V- and J-gene trimming of TCR beta.

Input material: PBMCs. The origin of this receptor is a woman in her 30s in good health and CMV-seropositive.

The CDR3 DNA sequence: TGTGCCAGCCCCAGGGGCCCCAAAAACATTCAGTACTTC. It yields the protein CASPRGPKNIQYF. The chain couples TRBV19 to TRBJ2-4; tentative D call: TRBD1 (6 bases). Germline-derived CDR1 and CDR2 are LNHDA and SQIVND (reference sequence). The CDR3 sequence is 13 residues long. Trimming removed 9 bases from V and 2 bases from J, with 11 bases in between.